This T cell receptor beta chain was recorded in a study of T cell repertoires in cytomegalovirus infection. About the research overall: Selection of CMV epitopes for the study included recently identified HLA-C-restricted and well-studied HLA-B-restricted ones. It can be stated that public TCR beta signatures indicated CMV infection as well as a matching HLA type.

Comments on this clonotype: The antigen remains unidentified.

General study results and limits: Cumulative frequency of public TCR beta families picked out carriers of CMV plus the relevant HLA. HLA-C-restricted CMV clonotypes gave the most frequent clonotype in two of eight donors.

Germline V gene data show CDR1 as SNHLY and CDR2 as FYNNEI. Trimming pared 6 bases from V and 2 bases from J, leaving 16 bases between. This CDR3 is 16 amino acids long. TCRdb recomputed calls from the reads with MiXCR, one row per CDR3 protein. The data show hundreds of thousands of distinct CDR3 sequences, roughly 43% seen once. This sample comprised cultured PBMCs, obtained from culture after CMV antigen stimulation. This chain joins TRBV2 and TRBJ2-2, with D possibly called TRBD1 or TRBD2 (5 bases each). This clonotype was obtained from a human donor in good health (CMV status not recorded). Some clones in this sample may be carry-over from other donors' samples. The CDR3 coding sequence is TGTGCCAGCAGGTGGGGACGCCTGGGAAACACCGGGGAGCTGTTTTTT. Its protein is CASRWGRLGNTGELFF. Based on the CDR3 plus reference TRBV2 and TRBJ2-2, the full variable domain is EPEVTQTPSHQVTQMGQEVILRCVPISNHLYFYWYRQILGQKVEFLVSFYNNEISEKSEIFDDQFSVERPDGSNFTLKIRSTKLEDSAMYFCASRWGRLGNTGELFFGEGSRLTVL.